This entry lists 31 T cell receptor beta chains sequenced from one sample in a study of CD8+ T cells in alopecia areata. cDNA prepared by RNA extraction and subsequent reverse transcription served as the template for sequencing. Clones were read by immunoSEQ multiplex PCR, and TCRdb kept only the in-frame ones, dropping some. The table has about 11,000 clones, roughly 60% seen once. Samples from alopecia areata patients were lesional scalp punch biopsies and peripheral blood. Sequenced here: skin, sampled at week 0. The receptor set was obtained from a human donor with alopecia areata.

The chain recombines TRBV5-4 with TRBJ2-1; 7 nucleotides line up with TRBD1. The germline V gene has CDR1 SGHNT and CDR2 YYREEE (reference sequence). CDR3 length: 15 residues. V was clipped by 4 bases and J by 2 bases; unmatched bases: 6. The CDR3 DNA follows: TGTGCCAGCAGCCTCTGGACAGGTGCCTACAATGAGCAGTTCTTC. As protein: CASSLWTGAYNEQFF.

This clone came up a few times. J is TRBJ2-2 and V is TRBV5-1, with no clear D. V was trimmed by 4 bases and J by 7 bases, leaving 20 bases between them. The CDR3 is 16 amino acids. The V gene's germline CDR1 is SGHRS and CDR2 YFSETQ. CDR3 coding DNA: TGCGCCAGCAGCCCCGTCGCGTTGTTGAATGGCGGGGAGCTGTTTTTT. It codes for CASSPVALLNGGELFF.

The rearrangement joins TRBV5-5 to TRBJ2-2; 9 bases map to TRBD1. V shed 4 bases, J shed 4 bases, and the junction held 5 bases outside the gene matches. The CDR3 extends over 15 amino acids. The germline CDR1 and CDR2 sequences are SGHKS and YYEKEE (reference sequence). Written as DNA, the CDR3 is TGTGCCAGCAGCACCGGACAGGGGCCCACCGGGGAGCTGTTTTTT. Amino acid sequence: CASSTGQGPTGELFF.

This clone has a handful of counts. The chain has TRBV7-9 and TRBJ1-2; 9 nucleotides match TRBD1. Germline values: CDR1 SEHNR, CDR2 FQNEAQ (reference sequence). Losses at the gene ends were 5 bases for V and 2 bases for J; bases not matched to a gene: 6. The CDR3 runs to 15 residues. DNA of the CDR3: TGTGCCAGCAGCGAATATGGGACAGGGAACTATGGCTACACCTTC. The encoded protein is CASSEYGTGNYGYTF.

This clone was seen only a few times. CDR3 sequence (DNA): TGTGCCAGCAGCTTTTACCCGGAAAAACTGTTTTTT. The encoded protein is CASSFYPEKLFF. V usage is TRBV6-6 and J usage is TRBJ1-4; no clear D gene. Trimming stripped 6 bases from V and 8 bases from J, with 10 bases between. The germline V gene encodes CDR1 MNHNY and CDR2 SVGAGI (reference sequence). The CDR3 runs 12 residues.

The genes are TRBV5-1 and TRBJ2-1; a weak D match, TRBD2 (6 bases). Germline V gene data show CDR1 as SGHRS and CDR2 as YFSETQ. The CDR3 spans 15 residues. V gave up 10 bases and J gave up 8 bases, with 25 bases separating them. The CDR3 spells CAGRGSPNPRDEQFF. The CDR3 DNA sequence: TGCGCCGGCCGGGGGTCACCAAACCCCCGCGATGAGCAGTTCTTC.

This chain uses TRBV14 with TRBJ2-3, with 12 bases matching TRBD2. The CDR3 is 17 amino acids. With V trimmed by 4 bases and J by 3 bases, 8 bases remained unmatched. Germline V gene sequence: CDR1 SGHDN, CDR2 FVKESK. CDR3 sequence: CASSPSGGAIRTDTQYF. CDR3 sequence (DNA): TGTGCCAGCAGCCCTAGCGGGGGGGCCATAAGGACAGATACGCAGTATTTT.

The chain is built from TRBV7-2 and TRBJ2-5; D gene uncertain. V lost 0 bases and J lost 5, with 4 bases in between. This CDR3 is built from 12 residues. The germline V gene encodes CDR1 SGHTA and CDR2 FQGNSA. CDR3 sequence (DNA): TGTGCCAGCAGCTTAGCGCGGGAGACCCAGTACTTC. Protein product: CASSLARETQYF.

The V and J genes are TRBV7-2 and TRBJ2-7, with 7 bases fitting TRBD1. V shed 1 base, J shed 1 base, and the junction held 7 bases outside the gene matches. Germline V gives CDR1 SGHTA, CDR2 FQGNSA. The CDR3 is 16 residues long. The chain's CDR3 is CASSLDVQGQSYEQYF. The CDR3 nucleotides are TGTGCCAGCAGCTTAGATGTACAGGGGCAATCCTACGAGCAGTACTTC.

The chain carries TRBV5-1 and TRBJ2-3; the D call may be TRBD1 or TRBD2 (5 bases each). V lost 0 bases and J 2 bases, leaving 10 bases between the germline ends. CDR1 is SGHRS and CDR2 is YFSETQ in the germline V gene. The CDR3 runs to 15 residues. The CDR3 region has the DNA TGCGCCAGCAGCTTGGTGGGGGAGCTCACAGATACGCAGTATTTT. As protein: CASSLVGELTDTQYF.

The CDR3 here is CASSRRGLNTEAFF. The CDR3 region has the DNA TGTGCCAGCAGTAGACGGGGCTTGAACACTGAAGCTTTCTTT. V is TRBV27 and J is TRBJ1-1, with D possibly matching TRBD1 (5 bases). The CDR3 runs 14 residues. CDR1 and CDR2 from the germline V gene are MNHEY and SMNVEV (reference sequence). V was clipped by 5 bases and J by 0 bases, with 10 bases between them.

This rearrangement joins TRBV5-8 to TRBJ1-1; possible D gene TRBD1, 6 bases. CDR1 SGHTS and CDR2 YDEGEE come from the germline V gene. V gave up 7 bases and J gave up 0 bases, with 13 bases separating them. This CDR3 spans 14 amino acids. CDR3 DNA: TGTGCCAGCCACCCGGGACACATGAACACTGAAGCTTTCTTT. Protein: CASHPGHMNTEAFF.

The CDR3 loop reads CASSPGQVHQPQHF. As DNA, the CDR3 is TGTGCCAGCAGCCCAGGACAGGTCCATCAGCCCCAGCATTTT. The genes are TRBV7-6 and TRBJ1-5, with TRBD1 matching 7 bases. Per germline, CDR1 SGHVS and CDR2 FNYEAQ. V lost 5 bases, J lost 5 bases, and 6 bases stayed unmatched. The CDR3 consists of 14 residues.

V is TRBV2 and J is TRBJ2-7, with 7 nucleotides matching TRBD1. The CDR3 is 13 residues long. The germline gives CDR1 SNHLY, CDR2 FYNNEI. V lost 6 bases and J lost 9; bases outside the gene matches: 11. The CDR3 is CASRGDSATRQYF. The CDR3 bases are TGTGCCAGCAGAGGGGACAGCGCTACGCGGCAGTACTTC.

There are a few counts of this clone. The chain has TRBV10-2 and TRBJ2-1, with 8 bases identical to TRBD1. Germline CDR1 and CDR2: WSHSY and SAAADI. CDR3 length: 20 residues. Trimming took 6 bases from V and 0 from J; bases not matched to a gene: 19. The CDR3 region has the DNA TGCGCCAGCAGCGAGCTCGCGGGACAGGTACAATCAGACTCCTACAATGAGCAGTTCTTC. This sequence encodes CASSELAGQVQSDSYNEQFF.

This clone was seen once. The genes are TRBV6-1 and TRBJ2-1; TRBD2 might be the D (6 bases). Trimming left V 5 bases short and J 12 bases short, with 14 bases between. Germline assignment: CDR1 MNHNS and CDR2 SASEGT. This CDR3 is built from 12 residues. CDR3 sequence reads: CASSSGPGGQFF. The CDR3 coding sequence is TGTGCCAGCAGTTCAGGCCCCGGGGGGCAGTTCTTC.

This sequence joins TRBV7-9 and TRBJ1-2; possible D gene TRBD1, 5 bases. Trimming took off 1 base at V and 0 bases at J, with 18 bases between the two ends. CDR3 length: 18 residues. The germline V gene has CDR1 SEHNR and CDR2 FQNEAQ (reference sequence). The CDR3 here is CASSLGGSQLGANYGYTF. CDR3 bases: TGTGCCAGCAGCTTAGGGGGATCGCAACTAGGGGCTAACTATGGCTACACCTTC.

This clone was seen a handful of times. The chain is built from TRBV5-7 and TRBJ1-2; no reliable D call. TRBV5-7 is sorted into the ORF group, with uncertain function. The CDR3 loop spans 15 amino acids. V was clipped by 1 base and J by 3 bases, with 13 bases between them. This CDR3 reads CASSLYRGRDYGYTF. The CDR3 nucleotides read TGTGCCAGCAGCTTGTACCGGGGAAGGGACTATGGCTACACCTTC.

This clone was detected a few times. The CDR3 protein is CASSPSGVHEQYF. The CDR3 DNA reads as TGTGCCAGCTCACCATCAGGGGTACACGAGCAGTACTTC. The chain couples TRBV18 to TRBJ2-7; possible D gene TRBD1, 6 bases. This CDR3 has 13 residues. Germline CDR1 is KGHSH and CDR2 is LQKENI. V shed 2 bases and J shed 5 bases, with 10 bases lying between them.

V and J are TRBV5-1 and TRBJ2-6, with D perhaps matching TRBD1 (5 bases). From germline, CDR1 is SGHRS and CDR2 YFSETQ. V lost 2 bases and J lost 1, with 10 bases in between. This CDR3 is built from 16 residues. CDR3 sequence: CASSLTTVSGANVLTF. The CDR3 DNA follows: TGCGCCAGCAGCTTAACGACAGTTTCTGGGGCCAACGTCCTGACTTTC.

The sample holds one count of this clone. The chain couples TRBV11-1 to TRBJ2-2; tentatively, D is TRBD1 (6 bases). CDR3 size: 17 residues. Germline CDR1 reads SGHAT; CDR2 reads FQDESV (reference sequence). With 1 base removed from V and 0 bases from J, the gap between germline ends came to 12 bases. In DNA, the CDR3 is TGTGCCAGCAGCTTAGGGCGGAGACAGGCGAACACCGGGGAGCTGTTTTTT. Translated, it gives CASSLGRRQANTGELFF.

The chain links TRBV9 to TRBJ1-1, with D perhaps TRBD1 (5 bases). Trimming took off 0 bases at V and 7 bases at J, with 16 bases between the two ends. Germline V gene lookup returns CDR1 SGDLS and CDR2 YYNGEE. There are 15 residues in the CDR3. The CDR3 loop reads CASSVEPRVKGEAFF. CDR3 sequence (DNA): TGTGCCAGCAGCGTAGAGCCCAGGGTAAAAGGTGAAGCTTTCTTT.

The chain employs TRBV6-1 and TRBJ1-1, with TRBD1 matching 9 bases. J gave up 1 base and V 7 bases, and 7 bases lay outside the gene matches. The CDR3 is made up of 15 amino acids. Germline loops: CDR1 MNHNS, CDR2 SASEGT. CDR3 in DNA: TGTGCCAGCAAACCTGGACAGGGGACGAACACTGAAGCTTTCTTT. This translates into CASKPGQGTNTEAFF.

The chain recombines TRBV2 with TRBJ2-2, with 8 bases that match TRBD1. The CDR3 has 18 amino acids. The junction had 12 bases not matched to a gene; V was cut back by 4 bases and J by 2 bases. The germline CDR1 and CDR2 sequences are SNHLY and FYNNEI. CDR3 residues: CASSGPGGESLNTGELFF. CDR3 DNA: TGTGCCAGCAGTGGTCCAGGGGGCGAGTCACTTAACACCGGGGAGCTGTTTTTT.

As concerns this clone: One junction end does not reproduce the germline sequence, and a read error may be involved. The rearrangement joins TRBV7-7 to TRBJ2-7, with D perhaps being TRBD1 or TRBD2 (5 bases each). CDR1 and CDR2 (germline): SSHAT, FNYEAQ (reference sequence). This CDR3 has 13 residues. In nucleotides, the CDR3 is TGTGCTAGCAGCCGAGGGGCTAGGGACCAGCAGTACTTC. It yields the protein CASSRGARDQQYF. The full variable domain, its missing parts supplied by reference TRBV7-7 and TRBJ2-7, is GAGVSQSPRYKVTKRGQDVTLRCDPISSHATLYWYQQALGQGPEFLTYFNYEAQPDKSGLPSDRFSAERPEGSISTLTIQRTEQRDSAMYRCASSRGARDQQYFGPGTRLTVT.

The chain joins TRBV5-1 to TRBJ2-1; D not resolved. The CDR3 is made up of 17 amino acids. Trimming left V 4 bases short and J 10 bases short, with 27 bases between. Germline values: CDR1 SGHRS, CDR2 YFSETQ. This chain's CDR3 is CASSLRTSLTAHREQFF. DNA for the CDR3: TGCGCCAGCAGCCTCAGGACCTCCCTCACTGCACACAGAGAGCAGTTCTTC.

The genes are TRBV13 and TRBJ2-4, with a possible D match to TRBD2 (5 bases). The CDR3 covers 15 residues. CDR1 PRHDT and CDR2 FYEKMQ come from the germline V gene (reference sequence). V was shortened by 3 bases and J by 7 bases, with 16 bases between the two germline ends. The CDR3 sequence is CASSFWEFGWNIQYF. In nucleotides, the CDR3 is TGTGCCAGCAGCTTTTGGGAGTTCGGCTGGAACATTCAGTACTTC.

This clone was seen a handful of times. The J gene is TRBJ2-2, the V gene TRBV27, with 7 bases that match TRBD2. J lost 13 bases, V lost 2 bases, and 13 bases had no gene match. The CDR3 loop spans 15 amino acids. CDR1 and CDR2 (germline): MNHEY, SMNVEV (reference sequence). CDR3 region: CASSLVSGRAGSLFF. The CDR3 bases are TGTGCCAGCAGTTTAGTGTCGGGGAGGGCCGGTTCGCTGTTTTTT.

This chain connects TRBV5-4 to TRBJ2-2, with 8 bases matching TRBD2. Per germline, CDR1 SGHNT and CDR2 YYREEE (reference sequence). This CDR3 spans 14 amino acids. With V trimmed by 4 bases and J by 6 bases, 5 bases remained unmatched. This chain's CDR3 is CASSVGLVPGELFF. The DNA for the CDR3 is TGTGCCAGCAGCGTGGGACTAGTCCCCGGGGAGCTGTTTTTT.

The chain carries TRBV14 and TRBJ1-2; a possible D gene is TRBD1 (5 bases). CDR1 SGHDN and CDR2 FVKESK come from the germline V gene. Trimming took 4 bases from V and 4 from J, leaving 10 bases between them. The CDR3 totals 13 residues. This CDR3 is CASSLAGTYGYTF. In DNA, the CDR3 is TGTGCCAGCAGCCTTGCCGGGACCTATGGCTACACCTTC.

This clone was counted once. The chain couples TRBV6-6 to TRBJ1-6, with 9 bases fitting TRBD1. CDR1 is MNHNY and CDR2 is SVGAGI in the germline V gene (reference sequence). Trimming took 5 bases from V and 9 from J; bases not matched to a gene: 5. This CDR3 has 14 residues. The CDR3 protein is CASSTGQGGSPLHF. The CDR3 coding sequence is TGTGCCAGCAGTACGGGACAGGGTGGTTCACCCCTCCACTTT.